The 4 T cell receptor beta chains below were found in one sample sequenced in a study of blood T cell repertoires in COVID-19. This table comes from immunoSEQ multiplex PCR, and its TCRdb copy is limited to in-frame clones, with some not included. The table lists about 160,000 clones, around 93% of them singletons. Sequencing was done on a sample of peripheral blood. These receptor sequences come from a woman aged 45-60 years with acute or convalescent COVID-19.

The J gene is TRBJ1-5, the V gene TRBV6-1; 8 nucleotides agree with TRBD1. The CDR3 contains 18 residues. Trimming at V came to 3 bases and at J to 6 bases, leaving 16 bases not matched to a gene. The germline V gene encodes CDR1 MNHNS and CDR2 SASEGT. The CDR3 sequence: CASSDRFPGQGSSQPQHF. Written as DNA, the CDR3 is TGTGCCAGCAGTGATCGTTTTCCCGGACAGGGTAGTAGTCAGCCCCAGCATTTT.

The rearrangement uses TRBV5-7 and TRBJ2-7; D not resolved. TRBV5-7 is designated an ORF whose function remains uncertain. This CDR3 region has 13 residues. Trimming took 1 base from V and 1 from J, leaving 6 bases between them. Here the CDR3 DNA reads TGTGCCAGCAGCTTGAACAATTCCTACGAGCAGTACTTC. It specifies CASSLNNSYEQYF.

This clone was seen a single time. The genes are TRBV7-9 and TRBJ1-2, with D possibly matching TRBD1 (5 bases). The CDR3 runs to 14 residues. Germline V gene sequence: CDR1 SEHNR, CDR2 FQNEAQ (reference sequence). V was trimmed by 1 base and J by 6 bases, leaving 12 bases between them. The CDR3 reads CASSLVAGSDGYTF. The CDR3 bases are TGTGCCAGCAGCTTAGTGGCAGGGTCGGATGGCTACACCTTC.

The gene calls are TRBV13 and TRBJ2-1, with D unresolved. Germline V CDR1 and CDR2: PRHDT, FYEKMQ (reference sequence). With 1 base removed from V and 4 bases from J, the gap between germline ends came to 8 bases. The CDR3 is made up of 14 amino acids. The CDR3 reads CASSLETEYNEQFF. Here the CDR3 DNA reads TGTGCCAGCAGCTTAGAAACAGAGTACAATGAGCAGTTCTTC. The full variable domain, completed using reference TRBV13 and TRBJ2-1, is AAGVIQSPRHLIKEKRETATLKCYPIPRHDTVYWYQQGPGQDPQFLISFYEKMQSDKGSIPDRFSAQQFSDYHSELNMSSLELGDSALYFCASSLETEYNEQFFGPGTRLTVL.